The 26 T cell receptor beta chains given below trace back to one sample, sequenced in a study of blood T cell repertoires in COVID-19. Assay: immunoSEQ multiplex PCR; the TCRdb copy retains only in-frame clones and omits some. The sample records tens of thousands of clones, 70% to 80% being singletons. The sample taken for sequencing was peripheral blood. Every receptor here comes from a woman in her 70s with acute or convalescent COVID-19.

The rearrangement uses TRBV5-1 and TRBJ2-1; 10 bases align to TRBD2. V shed 2 bases and J 6 bases; nucleotides not matched to a gene: 8. Germline CDR1 and CDR2: SGHRS and YFSETQ. There are 16 residues in the CDR3. CDR3: CASSFLAGDFGNEQFF. The CDR3 DNA follows: TGCGCCAGCAGCTTCCTAGCGGGAGATTTTGGCAATGAGCAGTTCTTC.

The chain carries TRBV12-3 or TRBV12-4 and TRBJ1-4; the D is unclear. Trimming cost V 2 bases and J 8 bases, with 6 bases left between them. CDR3 length equals 12 residues. Here the CDR3 reads CASSLQLEKLFF. For the CDR3, the DNA is TGTGCCAGCAGTTTACAACTGGAAAAACTGTTTTTT.

The V gene is TRBV3-1 (or the pseudogene TRBV3-2), the J gene TRBJ1-6, with 7 bases that match TRBD1. The germline gives CDR1 LGHDT, CDR2 YNNKEL (reference sequence). The CDR3 is 16 residues long. With V trimmed by 1 base and J by 10 bases, 10 bases remained unmatched. CDR3 protein: CASSQGQGGSWSPLHF. In nucleotides, the CDR3 is TGTGCCAGCAGCCAAGGACAGGGAGGATCTTGGTCACCCCTCCACTTT.

V gene TRBV19 combines with J gene TRBJ2-7, with D tentatively TRBD1 (6 bases). Germline CDR1 is LNHDA and CDR2 is SQIVND (reference sequence). Trimming cost V 2 bases and J 0 bases, with 23 bases left between them. CDR3 size: 19 residues. The CDR3 region has the DNA TGTGCCAGTAGTATAAAAGGGCAGGGGCGCTTGCCATTCTCCTACGAGCAGTACTTC. This sequence encodes CASSIKGQGRLPFSYEQYF.

The V gene is TRBV28, the J gene TRBJ2-5; D is perhaps TRBD1 (6 bases). Trimming left V 6 bases short and J 4 bases short, with 9 bases between. This CDR3 region has 12 residues. Per germline, CDR1 MDHEN and CDR2 SYDVKM. The CDR3 spells CASRTGRETQYF. CDR3 DNA sequence: TGTGCCAGCAGGACAGGCCGAGAGACCCAGTACTTC.

V gene TRBV5-4 combines with J gene TRBJ2-7; D is unresolved. Germline-derived CDR1 and CDR2 are SGHNT and YYREEE (reference sequence). The CDR3 totals 14 residues. V dropped 4 bases and J dropped 2 bases, with 13 bases sitting between them. The CDR3 here is CASSADRGTYEQYF. Here the CDR3 DNA reads TGTGCCAGCAGCGCGGATAGAGGTACCTACGAGCAGTACTTC.

The chain links TRBV5-6 to TRBJ2-1; 9 bases match TRBD1. CDR3 length: 15 residues. Germline values: CDR1 SGHDT, CDR2 YYEEEE. After removal of 2 bases from V and 2 bases from J, the junction contained 2 bases not matched to a gene. The CDR3 region has the DNA TGTGCCAGCAGCTTCCGGGACAGGGCCTACAATGAGCAGTTCTTC. Translating gives CASSFRDRAYNEQFF.

This clone was seen a few times. The CDR3: CASSRLTGTGMGNTIYF. The CDR3 nucleotides read TGTGCCAGCTCACGATTAACCGGCACAGGGATGGGAAACACCATATATTTT. The chain employs TRBV18 and TRBJ1-3; D possibly corresponds to TRBD1 (6 bases). This CDR3 contains 17 residues. Germline values: CDR1 KGHSH, CDR2 LQKENI. V gave up 4 bases and J gave up 4 bases, with 20 bases separating them.

This clone was found a few times. The DNA for the CDR3 is TGCAGCGTTGGGACGGGGTTCATCGGGGTAGGCACTGAAGCTTTCTTT. This sequence encodes CSVGTGFIGVGTEAFF. The chain links TRBV29-1 to TRBJ1-1, with D unresolved. Between the trimmed V and J ends, which lost 4 bases and 4 bases, there was a span of 22 bases. The germline V gene has CDR1 SQVTM and CDR2 ANQGSEA. The CDR3 is made up of 16 amino acids.

V gene TRBV4-3 combines with J gene TRBJ1-2; TRBD1 agrees at 7 bases. With 5 bases clipped from V and 4 bases from J, the junction kept 7 bases outside the gene matches. The CDR3 consists of 14 residues. The germline V gene encodes CDR1 LGHNA and CDR2 YSLEER. The CDR3 spells CASSAQGPGYGYTF. The CDR3 nucleotides are TGCGCCAGCAGCGCACAGGGGCCTGGCTATGGCTACACCTTC.

The gene calls are TRBV7-2 and TRBJ2-1; D is perhaps TRBD1 (7 bases). The CDR3 loop spans 14 amino acids. Trimming pared 1 base from V and 9 bases from J, leaving 13 bases between. The germline CDR1 and CDR2 sequences are SGHTA and FQGNSA. Written as DNA, the CDR3 is TGTGCCAGCAGCTTAGGGAGGGGGCAGGGTGAGCAGTTCTTC. Amino acids: CASSLGRGQGEQFF.

The count of this clone is one. The V and J genes are TRBV6-2 or TRBV6-3 and TRBJ1-1, with a weak D call TRBD1 (5 bases). The germline gives CDR1 MNHEY, CDR2 SVGEGT. CDR3 length: 15 amino acids. Trimming took off 3 bases at V and 1 base at J, with 12 bases between the two ends. The CDR3, as DNA: TGTGCCAGCAGTTATGGAGGGGATACGAACACTGAAGCTTTCTTT. Translated: CASSYGGDTNTEAFF.

The CDR3, as DNA: TGTGCCAGCGGGTCCCAACTCGGGTCAGTGGATCAGCCCCAGCATTTT. Amino acid sequence: CASGSQLGSVDQPQHF. This chain joins TRBV7-8 and TRBJ1-5; D is uncertain. This CDR3 region has 16 residues. Germline V CDR1 and CDR2: SGHVS, FQNEAQ. Trimming left V 8 bases short and J 5 bases short, with 22 bases between. The whole variable domain, filled in from reference TRBV7-8 and TRBJ1-5, reads GAGVSQSPRYKVAKRGQDVALRCDPISGHVSLFWYQQALGQGPEFLTYFQNEAQLDKSGLPSDRFFAERPEGSVSTLKIQRTQQEDSAVYLCASGSQLGSVDQPQHFGDGTRLSIL.

This clone was detected a few times. The V and J genes are TRBV30 and TRBJ2-1; TRBD2 matches at 10 bases. The CDR3 extends over 15 amino acids. Germline lookup yields CDR1 GTSNPN and CDR2 SVGIG (reference sequence). V was clipped by 0 bases and J by 10 bases; unmatched bases: 9. CDR3 sequence reads: CAWSVMERGGREQFF. Here the CDR3 DNA reads TGTGCCTGGAGTGTAATGGAGCGGGGGGGCAGGGAGCAGTTCTTC.

The rearrangement uses TRBV30 and TRBJ2-1; 8 nucleotides agree with TRBD1. The length of the CDR3 is 15 residues. CDR1 is GTSNPN, CDR2 SVGIG, per germline (reference sequence). The V segment lost 5 bases and the J segment 0 bases; nucleotides outside the gene matches: 6. The CDR3 nucleotides read TGTGCCTGGGCTGAGGACAGGGTCTCCTACAATGAGCAGTTCTTC. This codes for CAWAEDRVSYNEQFF.

The chain joins TRBV28 to TRBJ2-3, with D unresolved. The germline gives CDR1 MDHEN, CDR2 SYDVKM. The CDR3 totals 18 residues. The ends were cut back, 2 bases at V and 1 base at J, with 19 bases in the middle. The CDR3 reads CASSLIPTFVGRTDTQYF. The CDR3 nucleotides are TGTGCCAGCAGTTTAATACCAACCTTCGTCGGTCGCACAGATACGCAGTATTTT.

This clone was seen a handful of times. The chain joins TRBV6-5 to TRBJ2-5; 7 nucleotides match TRBD2. CDR1 is MNHEY and CDR2 is SVGAGI in the germline V gene. This CDR3 comprises 14 residues. The V gene end was trimmed by 6 bases and the J gene end by 5 bases; junction bases not matched to a gene: 9. The CDR3 nucleotides are TGTGCCAGCAGCGCCAGGGAGGGAGGGGAGACCCAGTACTTC. This codes for CASSAREGGETQYF.

The rearrangement joins TRBV27 to TRBJ2-1; D call uncertain. CDR1 MNHEY and CDR2 SMNVEV come from the germline V gene (reference sequence). V lost 3 bases to trimming and J lost 0 bases, with 9 bases between them. This CDR3 has 15 residues. The CDR3 sequence: CASSFDTSSYNEQFF. CDR3 DNA: TGTGCCAGCAGTTTCGACACCAGCTCCTACAATGAGCAGTTCTTC.

The chain couples TRBV20-1 to TRBJ1-5; D might be TRBD1 (5 bases). The CDR3 is 14 amino acids. Trimming took off 3 bases at V and 0 bases at J, with 9 bases between the two ends. The germline V gene encodes CDR1 DFQATT and CDR2 SNEGSKA (reference sequence). The CDR3 coding sequence is TGCAGTGCTAGTCTGGGGCCTAGCAATCAGCCCCAGCATTTT. Translation: CSASLGPSNQPQHF.

This rearrangement joins TRBV10-3 to TRBJ1-2, with 7 bases aligning to TRBD1. V gave up 6 bases and J gave up 0 bases; unmatched junction bases: 4. Germline V CDR1 and CDR2: ENHRY, SYGVKD. The length of the CDR3 is 14 residues. For the CDR3, the DNA is TGTGCCATCAGCGGGACAGAAGCTAACTATGGCTACACCTTC. This sequence encodes CAISGTEANYGYTF.

This clone was seen more than once but under ten times. The chain joins TRBV7-3 to TRBJ1-2; a weak D match, TRBD1 (6 bases). The CDR3 is made up of 13 amino acids. The germline CDR1 and CDR2 sequences are SGHTA and FQGTGA. V was clipped by 4 bases and J by 10 bases, with 16 bases between them. CDR3 residues: CASSSNDGGLYTF. CDR3 nucleotide sequence: TGTGCCAGCAGCTCCAACGACGGGGGGCTCTACACCTTC.

This rearrangement joins TRBV19 to TRBJ1-2, with TRBD1 identical over 8 bases. The V segment lost 6 bases and the J segment 6 bases; nucleotides outside the gene matches: 9. CDR1 is LNHDA, CDR2 SQIVND, per germline (reference sequence). CDR3 size: 14 residues. The CDR3 loop reads CASSLPTGANGYTF. Here the CDR3 DNA reads TGTGCCAGTAGCCTCCCGACAGGGGCGAATGGCTACACCTTC.

This clone is a singleton in its sample. This chain links TRBV19 with TRBJ2-7, with 10 positions matching TRBD1. The J segment lost 1 base and the V segment lost 5 bases, leaving 11 bases of the junction unmatched. This CDR3 is 17 amino acids long. Germline-derived CDR1 and CDR2 are LNHDA and SQIVND (reference sequence). CDR3 DNA sequence: TGTGCCAGTAGTGCGGCGCTGACAGGGGGCTCATCCTACGAGCAGTACTTC. This sequence encodes CASSAALTGGSSYEQYF. Full variable domain (missing parts from reference TRBV19 and TRBJ2-7): DGGITQSPKYLFRKEGQNVTLSCEQNLNHDAMYWYRQDPGQGLRLIYYSQIVNDFQKGDIAEGYSVSREKKESFPLTVTSAQKNPTAFYLCASSAALTGGSSYEQYFGPGTRLTVT.

The rearrangement uses TRBV5-1 and TRBJ2-2, with TRBD1 matching 9 bases. With 4 bases clipped from V and 0 bases from J, the junction kept 4 bases outside the gene matches. In germline, CDR1 is SGHRS, CDR2 YFSETQ. The CDR3 spans 16 residues. For the CDR3, the DNA is TGCGCCAGCAGCAAAGGACAGGGGTCGAACACCGGGGAGCTGTTTTTT. The encoded protein is CASSKGQGSNTGELFF.

V and J are TRBV28 and TRBJ1-5; D might be TRBD1 (5 bases). Between the trimmed V and J ends, which lost 6 bases and 5 bases, there was a span of 14 bases. Germline lookup yields CDR1 MDHEN and CDR2 SYDVKM. This CDR3 comprises 14 residues. The CDR3 is CASSKGGAHQPQHF. The CDR3 coding sequence is TGTGCCAGCAGCAAGGGAGGGGCTCATCAGCCCCAGCATTTT.

The chain combines TRBV29-1 with TRBJ2-7, with a tentative D call TRBD2 (7 bases). Trimming pared 2 bases from V and 9 bases from J, leaving 23 bases between. Germline CDR1 reads SQVTM; CDR2 reads ANQGSEA. This CDR3 spans 15 amino acids. The CDR3 region is CSVEIGGWGGAGQYF. The CDR3 coding sequence is TGCAGCGTTGAAATAGGGGGATGGGGGGGCGCAGGGCAGTACTTC.